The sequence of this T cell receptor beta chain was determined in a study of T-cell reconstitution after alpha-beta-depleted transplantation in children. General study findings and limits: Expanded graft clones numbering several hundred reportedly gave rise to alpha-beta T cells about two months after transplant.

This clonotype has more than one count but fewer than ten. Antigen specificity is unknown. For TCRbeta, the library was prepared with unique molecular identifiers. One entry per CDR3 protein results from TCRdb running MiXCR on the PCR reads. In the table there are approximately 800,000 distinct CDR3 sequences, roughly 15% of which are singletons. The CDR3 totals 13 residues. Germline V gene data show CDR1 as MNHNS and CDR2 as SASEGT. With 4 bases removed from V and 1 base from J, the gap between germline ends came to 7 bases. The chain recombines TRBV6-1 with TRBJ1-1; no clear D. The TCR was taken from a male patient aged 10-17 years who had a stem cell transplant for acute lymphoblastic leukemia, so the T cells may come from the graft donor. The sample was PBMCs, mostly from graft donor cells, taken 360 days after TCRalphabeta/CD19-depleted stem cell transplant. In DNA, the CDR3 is TGTGCCAGCAGTGGGACTGAGAACACTGAAGCTTTCTTT. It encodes CASSGTENTEAFF.